Each of the 13 T cell receptor beta chains below was sequenced from the same sample in a study of blood T cell repertoires in COVID-19 (dated by TCRdb to 2018 to 2020). To prepare the library, the immunoSEQ multiplex PCR assay was applied. The clones in this table, taken by TCRdb from immuneACCESS, are in-frame only. Not every clone is retained; where verified, under half of the shortfall comes from an unresolved V gene, and the cause of the rest is unknown. The sample table contains under 250,000 clones; only one count was recorded for 80% of them. The ten biggest clones cover roughly 13% of the sample. Sample: peripheral blood. These receptors all stem from a human donor in a cohort sampled during active COVID-19.

The V gene is TRBV5-1, the J gene TRBJ2-1; perhaps TRBD2 as D (7 bases). Per the germline V gene, CDR1 is SGHRS and CDR2 is YFSETQ. The germline V and J ends were trimmed by 0 bases and 8 bases, with 12 bases remaining between them. This CDR3 is built from 14 residues. CDR3 nucleotides: TGCGCCAGCAGCTTGGCGGCGGGGGCAGATGAGCAGTTCTTC. Translated: CASSLAAGADEQFF.

The CDR3 here is CASSVDPAGLGEQYF. The CDR3 DNA sequence: TGTGCCAGCAGCGTAGATCCAGCGGGACTCGGCGAGCAGTACTTC. V gene TRBV9 combines with J gene TRBJ2-7; 7 bases agree with TRBD2. The CDR3 consists of 15 residues. After removal of 0 bases from V and 6 bases from J, the junction contained 9 bases not matched to a gene. Germline-derived CDR1 and CDR2 are SGDLS and YYNGEE.

The chain uses TRBV15 and TRBJ1-5; the match to TRBD1 covers 11 bases. The CDR3 extends over 19 amino acids. The ends lost 4 bases at V and 0 bases at J; junction bases unmatched: 11. CDR1 LNHNV and CDR2 YYDKDF come from the germline V gene (reference sequence). The CDR3 loop reads CATSKRAGQGVFSNQPQHF. The CDR3 coding sequence is TGTGCCACCAGCAAGAGAGCGGGACAGGGGGTTTTTAGCAATCAGCCCCAGCATTTT.

V usage is TRBV7-9 and J usage is TRBJ2-3; D perhaps matches TRBD2 (5 bases). Germline V gene sequence: CDR1 SEHNR, CDR2 FQNEAQ (reference sequence). The V end was cut by 1 base, the J end by 4 bases, with 15 bases between. CDR3 length equals 16 residues. The CDR3 spells CASSLDGLRESDTQYF. CDR3 DNA sequence: TGTGCCAGCAGCTTAGATGGGTTGAGGGAGTCAGATACGCAGTATTTT.

This clone was seen a single time. The chain combines TRBV9 with TRBJ2-1; D remains unclear. The V gene lost 4 bases and the J gene lost 3 bases, with 23 bases spanning the gap. The germline CDR1 and CDR2 sequences are SGDLS and YYNGEE. The CDR3 totals 18 residues. The CDR3 spells CASSPRTVIRGIYNEQFF. DNA of the CDR3: TGTGCCAGCAGCCCCCGTACCGTCATTCGCGGAATCTACAATGAGCAGTTCTTC.

The chain joins TRBV7-2 to TRBJ2-1; no clear D gene. Germline-derived CDR1 and CDR2 are SGHTA and FQGNSA. The CDR3 is 13 residues long. V was pared by 3 bases and J by 4 bases, with 7 bases between. The CDR3 coding sequence is TGTGCCAGCAGCTTCACAGAGTACAATGAGCAGTTCTTC. Amino acids: CASSFTEYNEQFF.

This clone came up a few times. The genes are TRBV28 and TRBJ1-4; D remains ambiguous. The CDR3 has 13 amino acids. V dropped 5 bases and J dropped 0 bases, with 4 bases sitting between them. Germline loops: CDR1 MDHEN, CDR2 SYDVKM. The CDR3 loop is CASSPTTNEKLFF. The CDR3 nucleotides read TGTGCCAGCAGTCCCACAACTAATGAAAAACTGTTTTTT.

This clone turned up a few times. The chain has TRBV7-3 and TRBJ2-7; tentative D call: TRBD2 (5 bases). There are 14 residues in the CDR3. Looked up from germline, CDR1 is SGHTA and CDR2 is FQGTGA. Deletions cut 4 bases from V and 3 bases from J, with 13 bases between. CDR3 in amino acids: CASSSSGGLYEQYF. The CDR3, as DNA: TGTGCCAGCAGCTCGAGTGGCGGACTCTACGAGCAGTACTTC.

The chain is built from TRBV18 and TRBJ2-7; 10 bases align to TRBD1. The V and J ends lost 1 base and 6 bases, in that order; junction bases with no gene match: 12. There are 17 residues in the CDR3. Germline V lookup: CDR1 KGHSH, CDR2 LQKENI. In DNA, the CDR3 is TGTGCCAGCTCACCACATACTTTGGGACAGGGGTTTTTCGAGCAGTACTTC. Translating it yields CASSPHTLGQGFFEQYF.

V usage is TRBV10-3 and J usage is TRBJ2-5; 7 bases line up with TRBD1. The CDR3 extends over 14 amino acids. CDR1 ENHRY and CDR2 SYGVKD come from the germline V gene. J lost 0 bases, V lost 5 bases, and 3 bases had no gene match. This chain's CDR3 is CAISQQGDQETQYF. The CDR3 nucleotides read TGTGCCATCAGTCAGCAGGGGGACCAAGAGACCCAGTACTTC.

This clone was detected only a few times. The V and J genes are TRBV7-2 and TRBJ1-2; a weak D match, TRBD1 (5 bases). This CDR3 region has 14 residues. V was pared by 1 base and J by 4 bases, with 10 bases between. CDR1 is SGHTA and CDR2 is FQGNSA in the germline V gene. DNA of the CDR3: TGTGCCAGCAGCTTAGTAGTGGGGGGCTATGGCTACACCTTC. Translating gives CASSLVVGGYGYTF. Full variable domain (outside the CDR3, taken from reference TRBV7-2 and TRBJ1-2): GAGVSQSPSNKVTEKGKDVELRCDPISGHTALYWYRQSLGQGLEFLIYFQGNSAPDKSGLPSDRFSAERTGGSVSTLTIQRTQQEDSAVYLCASSLVVGGYGYTFGSGTRLTVV.

This sequence joins TRBV6-5 and TRBJ1-6; unclear D gene. There are 15 residues in the CDR3. Germline V gene sequence: CDR1 MNHEY, CDR2 SVGAGI. Deletions cut 6 bases from V and 4 bases from J, with 13 bases between. The CDR3 reads CASSSSRMYNSPLHF. In DNA form, the CDR3 reads TGTGCCAGCAGCTCAAGCAGGATGTATAATTCACCCCTCCACTTT.

The J gene is TRBJ1-1, the V gene TRBV12-3 or TRBV12-4, with a weak D call TRBD1 (6 bases). V shed 7 bases and J shed 10 bases, with 19 bases lying between them. The CDR3 has 13 residues. This CDR3 is CASTPGGREGAFF. The CDR3 region has the DNA TGTGCCAGCACCCCTGGGGGCCGCGAAGGAGCTTTCTTT.